These 31 T cell receptor beta chains came from one sample sequenced in a study of T cells in Graves' hyperthyroidism and ophthalmopathy. Amplification yielded TCR beta CDR3 regions, with RNA transcripts as the source. TCR CDR3 underwent first-round RT-PCR with the HTBI primer set. From the multiplex PCR reads, TCRdb called clonotypes with MiXCR, one entry per CDR3 protein. The profile shows hundreds of thousands of distinct CDR3 sequences, over 15% of them singletons. Material for sequencing was blood. Receptor source: a woman aged 18-29 years with Graves' hyperthyroidism.

The chain is built from TRBV20-1 and TRBJ2-3; D is perhaps TRBD1 or TRBD2 (5 bases each). V lost 3 bases to trimming and J lost 3 bases, with 16 bases between them. Germline V gene sequence: CDR1 DFQATT, CDR2 SNEGSKA (reference sequence). CDR3 length: 15 amino acids. The CDR3 nucleotides are TGCAGTGCTAGTCTCGGTGGGGGAGAAACAGATACGCAGTATTTT. It specifies CSASLGGGETDTQYF.

The chain joins TRBV6-2 or TRBV6-3 to TRBJ2-7; D gene unclear. Germline lookup yields CDR1 MNHEY and CDR2 SVGEGT. Trimming pared 2 bases from V and 1 base from J, leaving 15 bases between. The CDR3 is 16 amino acids. The CDR3 here is CASSYPKRPGSYEQYF. CDR3 DNA sequence: TGTGCCAGCAGTTACCCGAAGAGGCCCGGGTCCTACGAGCAGTACTTC.

This clonotype has ten or more counts. The rearrangement links TRBV27 to TRBJ2-7; D tentatively reads TRBD1 or TRBD2 (5 bases each). Germline V gives CDR1 MNHEY, CDR2 SMNVEV (reference sequence). The V gene lost 6 bases and the J gene lost 3 bases, with 21 bases spanning the gap. The CDR3 is made up of 16 amino acids. CDR3 sequence reads: CASSPLVGVGLYEQYF. The CDR3 DNA is TGTGCCAGCAGCCCTCTAGTGGGGGTAGGTCTCTACGAGCAGTACTTC.

In its sample, this clonotype was seen many times. This chain connects TRBV5-1 to TRBJ2-7; 9 nucleotides match TRBD1. There are 18 residues in the CDR3. CDR1 and CDR2 (germline): SGHRS, YFSETQ. The J segment lost 0 bases and the V segment lost 4 bases, leaving 14 bases of the junction unmatched. The CDR3 sequence is CASSEGQGIEVISYEQYF. The CDR3 DNA follows: TGCGCCAGCAGCGAAGGACAGGGGATCGAGGTCATCTCCTACGAGCAGTACTTC.

The J gene is TRBJ2-1, the V gene TRBV20-1; no firm D call. Germline loops: CDR1 DFQATT, CDR2 SNEGSKA (reference sequence). V shed 2 bases and J shed 7 bases, with 9 bases lying between them. The length of the CDR3 is 12 residues. The DNA of the CDR3 is TGCAGTGCTAGATTGCGTAAAAATGAGCAGTTCTTC. Its translation is CSARLRKNEQFF.

The chain employs TRBV5-5 and TRBJ1-1, with D perhaps TRBD1 (6 bases). Trimming removed 4 bases at V and 5 bases at J, with 15 bases between. Germline CDR1 and CDR2: SGHKS and YYEKEE (reference sequence). The CDR3 spans 14 residues. The CDR3 sequence is CASSEGGFGTEAFF. The CDR3 nucleotides read TGTGCCAGCAGCGAAGGGGGTTTTGGGACTGAAGCTTTCTTT.

The chain links TRBV25-1 to TRBJ1-2; unclear D gene. V shed 0 bases and J shed 8 bases, with 7 bases lying between them. CDR1 and CDR2 from the germline V gene are MGHDK and SYGVNS. The CDR3 totals 12 residues. The CDR3 DNA sequence: TGTGCCAGCAGTGAATATAAACTGGGCTACACCTTC. Protein product: CASSEYKLGYTF.

This sequence joins TRBV4-1 and TRBJ1-1, with D uncertain. Germline loops: CDR1 MGHRA, CDR2 YSYEKL. The V end lost 4 bases, the J end lost 5 bases, and 11 bases lay between the germline ends. The CDR3 sequence is 13 residues long. The CDR3 region is CASSRSPLTEAFF. The CDR3 DNA follows: TGCGCCAGCAGCCGATCCCCTCTGACTGAAGCTTTCTTT.

This clonotype was recorded at least ten times. The J gene is TRBJ2-1, the V gene TRBV28; D is undetermined. CDR3 length: 14 amino acids. Germline CDR1 reads MDHEN; CDR2 reads SYDVKM. Trimming shortened V by 6 bases and J by 0 bases, and 9 bases separated the two germline ends. The CDR3 loop reads CASRRSVSYNEQFF. The CDR3 DNA sequence: TGTGCCAGCAGACGAAGCGTCTCCTACAATGAGCAGTTCTTC.

The chain uses TRBV10-2 and TRBJ2-1, with D hard to call. The CDR3 runs 13 residues. The ends were cut back, 6 bases at V and 3 bases at J, with 9 bases in the middle. Per the germline V gene, CDR1 is WSHSY and CDR2 is SAAADI. CDR3 protein: CASRGVDYNEQFF. CDR3 nucleotide sequence: TGCGCCAGCAGGGGCGTAGACTACAATGAGCAGTTCTTC.

This clonotype came up a few times. The J gene is TRBJ1-5, the V gene TRBV20-1; perhaps TRBD1 as D (5 bases). The germline V gene encodes CDR1 DFQATT and CDR2 SNEGSKA (reference sequence). The CDR3 contains 15 residues. V shed 1 base and J shed 2 bases, with 12 bases lying between them. The CDR3 region has the DNA TGCAGTGCTAGAGGCTTAGGGGTGGGCAATCAGCCCCAGCATTTT. Translation gives CSARGLGVGNQPQHF.

This clonotype was counted a few times. The V and J genes are TRBV10-3 and TRBJ1-2; perhaps TRBD1 as D (6 bases). V lost 10 bases and J 2 bases, leaving 14 bases between the germline ends. The CDR3 sequence is 13 residues long. The germline V gene encodes CDR1 ENHRY and CDR2 SYGVKD. This chain's CDR3 is CANSLGQNYGYTF. CDR3 nucleotides: TGTGCCAATTCCCTGGGACAAAACTATGGCTACACCTTC.

The chain carries TRBV6-2 or TRBV6-3 and TRBJ2-2; TRBD2 might be the D (5 bases). Germline V gives CDR1 MNHEY, CDR2 SVGEGT. V was pared by 5 bases and J by 9 bases, with 19 bases between. The CDR3 has 15 amino acids. CDR3 in DNA: TGTGCCAGCAGTCACCGGGAAATCGACGGGAGGGAGCTGTTTTTT. It yields the protein CASSHREIDGRELFF.

The table lists this clonotype with a few counts. The chain couples TRBV15 to TRBJ2-4, with TRBD2 matching over 11 bases. J lost 0 bases, V lost 3 bases, and 13 bases had no gene match. Germline V gives CDR1 LNHNV, CDR2 YYDKDF (reference sequence). This CDR3 is 20 amino acids long. CDR3 protein: CATSSEKLAGGFLAKNIQYF. CDR3 DNA: TGTGCCACCAGCAGTGAGAAGCTAGCGGGAGGCTTCCTAGCCAAAAACATTCAGTACTTC.

This clonotype turned up a few times. The chain carries TRBV5-6 and TRBJ2-2, with D unresolved. V lost 0 bases and J lost 7, with 7 bases in between. Germline V gene data show CDR1 as SGHDT and CDR2 as YYEEEE. This CDR3 region has 13 residues. The chain's CDR3 is CASSLGALGELFF. CDR3 coding DNA: TGTGCCAGCAGCTTGGGAGCTCTCGGGGAGCTGTTTTTT.

This clonotype was picked up many times. The chain carries TRBV7-8 and TRBJ1-1, with a weak D call TRBD1 (6 bases). The germline V gene has CDR1 SGHVS and CDR2 FQNEAQ. The CDR3 is 14 residues long. The germline V and J ends were trimmed by 4 bases and 5 bases, with 14 bases remaining between them. The DNA of the CDR3 is TGTGCCAGCAGCTCGCACCAGAGGGGGACTGAAGCTTTCTTT. This gives the protein CASSSHQRGTEAFF.

The genes are TRBV4-1 and TRBJ2-2, with D possibly being TRBD2 (6 bases). The CDR3 contains 17 residues. Germline V gene lookup returns CDR1 MGHRA and CDR2 YSYEKL. Trimming shortened V by 3 bases and J by 0 bases, and 14 bases separated the two germline ends. The CDR3 protein is CASSHIFAGPNTGELFF. CDR3 nucleotides: TGCGCCAGCAGCCATATATTCGCGGGGCCGAACACCGGGGAGCTGTTTTTT.

The V call is TRBV24-1, the J call TRBJ2-7; 8 bases are a match to TRBD1. Looked up from germline, CDR1 is KGHDR and CDR2 is SFDVKD. V lost 2 bases to trimming and J lost 1 base; unmatched junction nucleotides: 3. This CDR3 comprises 15 residues. CDR3 region: CATSDSRQGSYEQYF. The DNA of the CDR3 is TGTGCCACCAGTGATTCCCGACAGGGGTCCTACGAGCAGTACTTC.

This clonotype was counted at least ten times. The genes are TRBV20-1 and TRBJ2-3, with 10 bases identical to TRBD2. Germline-derived CDR1 and CDR2 are DFQATT and SNEGSKA (reference sequence). CDR3 size: 12 residues. CDR3 in DNA: TGCAGGGGAGCGGGAGGGCCAGATACGCAGTATTTT. Amino acid sequence: CRGAGGPDTQYF.

This clonotype was found a few times. The rearrangement joins TRBV7-9 to TRBJ2-7; 12 bases align to TRBD2. The V gene's germline CDR1 is SEHNR and CDR2 FQNEAQ (reference sequence). The CDR3 extends over 14 amino acids. V dropped 5 bases and J dropped 6; count of bases not matched to a gene: 5. This chain's CDR3 is CASSLRTSGAEQYF. As DNA, the CDR3 is TGTGCCAGCAGCCTAAGGACTAGCGGGGCCGAGCAGTACTTC.

This clonotype was observed a few times. The chain uses TRBV11-3 and TRBJ2-6; weak D call: TRBD1 (6 bases). This CDR3 is 20 amino acids long. V was trimmed by 4 bases and J by 0 bases, leaving 22 bases between them. The germline gives CDR1 SGHNT, CDR2 YENEEA. This chain's CDR3 is CASSSGWARDTFSGANVLTF. The CDR3 DNA is TGTGCCAGCAGCTCCGGATGGGCCCGGGACACCTTCTCTGGGGCCAACGTCCTGACTTTC.

The chain couples TRBV5-5 to TRBJ2-3, with D maybe TRBD2 (5 bases). V was trimmed by 3 bases and J by 4 bases, leaving 9 bases between them. Germline V lookup: CDR1 SGHKS, CDR2 YYEKEE (reference sequence). This CDR3 is built from 13 residues. The CDR3, as DNA: TGTGCCAGCAGCTATCCGAGGGCAGATACGCAGTATTTT. Its translation: CASSYPRADTQYF.

Only one count was recorded for this clonotype. The chain combines TRBV7-3 with TRBJ2-6; D not resolved. Between the trimmed V and J ends, which lost 3 bases and 4 bases, there was a span of 10 bases. CDR3 length equals 15 residues. Germline CDR1 is SGHTA and CDR2 is FQGTGA. CDR3 region: CASSFESSGANVLTF. CDR3 nucleotides: TGTGCCAGCAGCTTCGAGAGTAGCGGGGCCAACGTCCTGACTTTC.

This clonotype has ten or more counts. The chain links TRBV7-9 to TRBJ1-4; 9 positions match TRBD1. V dropped 5 bases and J dropped 8; count of bases not matched to a gene: 9. Germline assignment: CDR1 SEHNR and CDR2 FQNEAQ (reference sequence). CDR3 length equals 15 residues. CDR3 sequence: CASSGRDREKEKLFF. The CDR3 DNA is TGTGCCAGCAGCGGCCGGGACAGGGAAAAGGAAAAACTGTTTTTT.

The chain employs TRBV20-1 and TRBJ2-7; D may correspond to TRBD1 or TRBD2 (5 bases each). The CDR3 runs to 16 residues. Trimming pared 0 bases from V and 3 bases from J, leaving 18 bases between. The germline CDR1 and CDR2 sequences are DFQATT and SNEGSKA (reference sequence). The chain's CDR3 is CSARDWGSPTLYEQYF. The CDR3 DNA reads as TGCAGTGCTAGAGATTGGGGGAGTCCAACGCTCTACGAGCAGTACTTC.

In its sample, this clonotype was seen a few times. This chain joins TRBV20-1 and TRBJ1-5; 7 nucleotides line up with TRBD1. V gave up 3 bases and J gave up 7 bases; unmatched junction bases: 18. This CDR3 spans 17 amino acids. Germline CDR1 is DFQATT and CDR2 is SNEGSKA (reference sequence). CDR3 residues: CSARAFQGVGSGQPQHF. The CDR3, as DNA: TGCAGTGCTAGGGCATTCCAGGGGGTAGGGTCAGGACAGCCCCAGCATTTT.

This sequence joins TRBV27 and TRBJ2-1; 7 bases map to TRBD1. The CDR3 is 13 amino acids. The germline V gene encodes CDR1 MNHEY and CDR2 SMNVEV (reference sequence). With 5 bases clipped from V and 2 bases from J, the junction kept 0 bases outside the gene matches. The CDR3 loop reads CASSDRAYNEQFF. In DNA, the CDR3 is TGTGCCAGCAGTGACAGGGCCTACAATGAGCAGTTCTTC.

The chain couples TRBV4-3 to TRBJ1-1; no clear D. The length of the CDR3 is 16 residues. V dropped 1 base and J dropped 1 base, with 13 bases sitting between them. Germline V gives CDR1 LGHNA, CDR2 YSLEER. This CDR3 reads CASSQVALKGNTEAFF. In DNA, the CDR3 is TGCGCCAGCAGCCAAGTAGCTCTTAAGGGGAACACTGAAGCTTTCTTT.

This chain links TRBV27 with TRBJ2-7, with 8 bases matching TRBD2. The CDR3 spans 19 residues. The ends lost 6 bases at V and 0 bases at J; junction bases unmatched: 19. Germline lookup yields CDR1 MNHEY and CDR2 SMNVEV (reference sequence). DNA for the CDR3: TGTGCCAGCAGCGTTAACCCGCCGGGGACTAGATATACCTCCTACGAGCAGTACTTC. This translates into CASSVNPPGTRYTSYEQYF.

The chain couples TRBV7-2 to TRBJ2-5; 14 nucleotides line up with TRBD2. V dropped 5 bases and J dropped 0; count of bases not matched to a gene: 5. This CDR3 region has 17 residues. Germline values: CDR1 SGHTA, CDR2 FQGNSA. CDR3 bases: TGTGCCAGCAGCAACGGACTAGCGGGGGGCTACCAAGAGACCCAGTACTTC. Amino acids: CASSNGLAGGYQETQYF. Filled out from reference TRBV7-2 and TRBJ2-5, the complete variable domain reads GAGVSQSPSNKVTEKGKDVELRCDPISGHTALYWYRQSLGQGLEFLIYFQGNSAPDKSGLPSDRFSAERTGGSVSTLTIQRTQQEDSAVYLCASSNGLAGGYQETQYFGPGTRLLVL.

This clonotype showed up just a few times. The V and J genes are TRBV6-1 and TRBJ1-1; D possibly corresponds to TRBD1 (6 bases). CDR3 length: 11 residues. V lost 7 bases and J lost 9, with 12 bases in between. Germline V gives CDR1 MNHNS, CDR2 SASEGT. The CDR3 DNA follows: TGTGCCAGCACCCGTGGGGGCAAAGCTTTCTTT. Translating it yields CASTRGGKAFF.